This entry concerns a single T cell receptor beta chain. Its antigen is undetermined. The length of the CDR3 is 14 residues. CDR1 and CDR2 from the germline V gene are SGDLS and YYNGEE. V was trimmed by 0 bases and J by 2 bases, leaving 9 bases between them. PCR primers comprised 60 Vbeta and 13 Jbeta primers. TCRdb keeps only in-frame clones here, not all; method: immunoSEQ multiplex PCR. The data contain about 100,000 clones, more than 60% of them singletons. These data belong to a study of cytomegalovirus exposure and HLA in healthy donors. At the level of the study: Within an early data release were tens of millions of unique TCRs drawn from HLA-typed donors. Study-wide findings and caveats: Most TCR sequences were rare, but some public TCRs occurred in many donors. In a later analysis, V- and J-gene trimming of beta chains associated with a DCLRE1C missense variant, replicated independently.

The receptor comes from a woman aged 18-29 years in good health and CMV-seropositive. Sequencing was done on a sample of PBMCs. This chain uses TRBV9 with TRBJ2-7; perhaps TRBD1 as D (5 bases). The CDR3 DNA reads TGTGCCAGCAGCGTAGCTGGGGCCCCCTACGAGCAGTACTTC. Amino acids: CASSVAGAPYEQYF.